This T cell receptor (beta chain) was found in a study of T cells expressing NK-cell markers. The wider study: Sorted CD3+CD56-NKG2C+, CD3+CD56+NKG2C+ and CD3+CD56+NKG2C- T cells supplied the TCR beta repertoires.

Findings and limits, study-wide: The contribution of dominant NKG2C+ clonotypes to CD8+ T cells in five to seven donors was roughly 1.0-7.5%.

TCRdb re-called the 5' RACE reads and catalogs CDR3 proteins one per entry, DNA excluded. The sample totals over 200,000 distinct CDR3 sequences. On this clonotype itself: What it binds is not known.

Germline assignment: CDR1 MGHRA and CDR2 YSYEKL. This CDR3 spans 17 amino acids. This rearrangement joins TRBV4-1 to TRBJ2-7; TCRdb outputs TRBD2, but without DNA this stays unchecked. The TCR sequence derives from a man between 18 and 29 years old in good health. Sequenced input: blood T cells: a sorted CD56 or NKG2C T cell subset, CD4+ or CD8+ T cells, or bulk PBMC T cells (not recorded which). CDR3 protein: CASSQEKGLAGSYEQYF.